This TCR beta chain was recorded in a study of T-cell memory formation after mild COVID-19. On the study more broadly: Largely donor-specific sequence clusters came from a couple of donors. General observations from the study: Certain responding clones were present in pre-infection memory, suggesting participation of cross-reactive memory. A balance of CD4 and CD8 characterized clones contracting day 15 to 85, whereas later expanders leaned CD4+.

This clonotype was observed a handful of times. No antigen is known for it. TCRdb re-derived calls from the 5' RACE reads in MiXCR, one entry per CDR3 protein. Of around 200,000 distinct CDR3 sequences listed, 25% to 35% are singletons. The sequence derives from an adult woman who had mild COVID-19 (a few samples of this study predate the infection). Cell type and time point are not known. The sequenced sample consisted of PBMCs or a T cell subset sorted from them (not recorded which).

The CDR3 DNA sequence: TGTGCCAGCAGCCGATACCAGACAGAGACCCACTCTGGGGCCAACGTCCTGACTTTC. As protein: CASSRYQTETHSGANVLTF. This chain uses TRBV3-1 with TRBJ2-6; TRBD1 is a possible D gene (5 bases). The ends were cut back, 4 bases at V and 0 bases at J, with 19 bases in the middle. The germline V gene encodes CDR1 LGHDT and CDR2 YNNKEL (reference sequence). CDR3 size: 19 residues. The full variable domain, in which reference TRBV3-1 and TRBJ2-6 provide the parts outside the CDR3, is DTAVSQTPKYLVTQMGNDKSIKCEQNLGHDTMYWYKQDSKKFLKIMFSYNNKELIINETVPNRFSPKSPDKAHLNLHINSLELGDSAVYFCASSRYQTETHSGANVLTFGAGSRLTVL.